A selection of T cell receptor beta chains follows, all from one sample in a study of shared clonotypes between healthy human individuals. Sequencing used immunoSEQ multiplex PCR; TCRdb keeps in-frame clones, though not all of them. The sample shows about 700,000 clones, roughly nine tenths of them seen only once. The sample taken for sequencing was naive CD8+ T cells sorted from blood. The source of these receptors is a man aged 25 to 40 in good health. Both conserved end residues are part of each CDR3. The D gene is left open where the match is weak. A clone size is listed for some rows: how often the clone was seen (once, few, many), or a class if it is expanded.

TRBV29-1,TRBJ2-1,.,.,TGCAGCGTCTTGATAGCGGACTACAATGAGCAGTTCTTC,CSVLIADYNEQFF
TRBV27,TRBJ1-2,few,.,TGTGCCAGCAGCTCCGGTCCCTACTATGGCTACACCTTC,CASSSGPYYGYTF
TRBV19,TRBJ2-1,.,.,TGTGCCAGTAGTATGCCGGGGGGCCCGGGTAATGAGCAGTTCTTC,CASSMPGGPGNEQFF
TRBV29-1,TRBJ2-4,.,.,TGCAGCGCCCTGCGGGGAAGGAGGGGGGCATCCAAAAACATTCAGTACTTC,CSALRGRRGASKNIQYF
TRBV18,TRBJ1-2,.,TRBD1,TGTGCCAGCTCACCACCGGGACAGGGACTTCTCGGTACTTTAGCTAACTATGGCTACACCTTC,CASSPPGQGLLGTLANYGYTF
TRBV7-6,TRBJ2-6,.,.,TGTGCCAGCAGCTTAGAGTCGGGAAGGCCTTCTGGGGCCAACGTCCTGACTTTC,CASSLESGRPSGANVLTF
TRBV6-5,TRBJ1-5,.,.,TGTGCCAGCAGTCCTCAGGGTTTAAGCAATCAGCCCCAGCATTTT,CASSPQGLSNQPQHF
TRBV4-1,TRBJ2-1,once,.,TGCGCCAGCAGCCAGGACAATGAGCAGTTCTTC,CASSQDNEQFF
TRBV27,TRBJ2-7,.,TRBD2,TGTGCCAGCAGAGCGGGGGGCTCCTACGAGCAGTACTTC,CASRAGGSYEQYF
TRBV11-2,TRBJ2-7,.,.,TGTGCCAGCAGCCCCATAAGCAGGGCTCACGAGCAGTACTTC,CASSPISRAHEQYF
TRBV9,TRBJ2-5,.,TRBD1,TGTGCCAGCAGCGCCTGGGACAGGGAAGAGACCCAGTACTTC,CASSAWDREETQYF
TRBV9,TRBJ2-2,once,.,TGTGCCAGCAGCGTAGCAGGGGCAGACACCGGGGAGCTGTTTTTT,CASSVAGADTGELFF
TRBV6-5,TRBJ1-4,medium-sized,.,TGTGCCAGCAAGGACGGGGCCACCCAAGAAAAACTGTTTTTT,CASKDGATQEKLFF
TRBV13,TRBJ1-1,.,.,TGTGCCAGCAGCTTAGTCTCGGGGAGAACTGAAGCTTTCTTT,CASSLVSGRTEAFF
TRBV27,TRBJ1-4,.,.,TGTGCCAGCAGTTTAATTGCGGGGCCAACTAATGAAAAACTGTTTTTT,CASSLIAGPTNEKLFF
TRBV5-5,TRBJ2-5,.,TRBD2,TGTGCCAGCAGCTTTCCGGGAGGGCTTGTGGAGACCCAGTACTTC,CASSFPGGLVETQYF
TRBV28,TRBJ2-7,once,TRBD1,TGTGCCAGCAGTTTGGGGACAGGGAGCCACGAGCAGTACTTC,CASSLGTGSHEQYF
TRBV28,TRBJ2-1,.,.,TGTGCCAGCAGTTTATCGGGGGTTGAGCAGTTCTTC,CASSLSGVEQFF
TRBV5-5,TRBJ2-1,.,TRBD2,TGTGCCAGCAGCAGACTAGCGGAGTACAATGAGCAGTTCTTC,CASSRLAEYNEQFF
TRBV7-9,TRBJ1-2,.,.,TGTGCCAGCAGCTTAGCGGCGGTGAGCAACTATGGCTACACCTTC,CASSLAAVSNYGYTF
TRBV7-8,TRBJ2-7,.,TRBD2,TGTGCCAGCAGCTTCGGGACTAGCGGATACGAGCAGTACTTC,CASSFGTSGYEQYF